These 22 T cell receptor beta chains share one sample of origin, sequenced in a study of blood T cell repertoires in COVID-19. Generated by immunoSEQ multiplex PCR, the TCRdb table keeps only in-frame clones and is missing some. The sample has 250,000 to 350,000 clones, around 87% seen once. Sample: peripheral blood. These receptors were taken from a woman in her forties or fifties who had recovered from COVID-19.

This clone was picked up one time. The chain employs TRBV3-1 (or the pseudogene TRBV3-2) and TRBJ1-1; TRBD1 agrees at 7 bases. With 5 bases clipped from V and 6 bases from J, the junction kept 6 bases outside the gene matches. Germline assignment: CDR1 LGHDT and CDR2 YNNKEL (reference sequence). The CDR3 is made up of 13 amino acids. CDR3 bases: TGTGCCAGCAGCGCGATACAGGGGCCTGAAGCTTTCTTT. Protein product: CASSAIQGPEAFF.

The chain has TRBV9 and TRBJ1-3; TRBD1 is a possible D gene (6 bases). Germline CDR1 is SGDLS and CDR2 is YYNGEE. Deletions cut 4 bases from V and 0 bases from J, with 11 bases between. CDR3 length: 15 amino acids. This CDR3 is CASSPGQFSGNTIYF. The DNA for the CDR3 is TGTGCCAGCAGCCCTGGACAGTTCTCTGGAAACACCATATATTTT.

The chain recombines TRBV6-2 or TRBV6-3 with TRBJ2-7; 7 bases fit TRBD1. J gave up 6 bases and V 5 bases, and 7 bases lay outside the gene matches. This CDR3 region has 13 residues. The germline gives CDR1 MNHEY, CDR2 SVGEGT. CDR3 coding DNA: TGTGCCAGCAGTGACAGGGCGGGCTCCGAGCAGTACTTC. Amino acids: CASSDRAGSEQYF.

The chain recombines TRBV5-1 with TRBJ1-3; TRBD1 matches at 9 bases. The CDR3 is 17 amino acids. From germline, CDR1 is SGHRS and CDR2 YFSETQ. The junction had 8 bases not matched to a gene; V was cut back by 0 bases and J by 4 bases. Here the CDR3 reads CASSLEARTGVGNTIYF. Here the CDR3 DNA reads TGCGCCAGCAGCTTGGAGGCCAGGACAGGGGTCGGAAACACCATATATTTT.

The genes are TRBV13 and TRBJ1-1; TRBD1 matches 9 bases. There are 16 residues in the CDR3. With 3 bases clipped from V and 10 bases from J, the junction kept 15 bases outside the gene matches. CDR1 and CDR2 (germline): PRHDT, FYEKMQ (reference sequence). The CDR3 bases are TGTGCCAGCAGCTTGGGCAGGGGACAGGGCGTGGGGCCAGCTTTCTTT. This codes for CASSLGRGQGVGPAFF. The whole variable domain, filled in from reference TRBV13 and TRBJ1-1, reads AAGVIQSPRHLIKEKRETATLKCYPIPRHDTVYWYQQGPGQDPQFLISFYEKMQSDKGSIPDRFSAQQFSDYHSELNMSSLELGDSALYFCASSLGRGQGVGPAFFGQGTRLTVV.

This clone appeared once. The rearrangement joins TRBV28 to TRBJ2-3; unclear D gene. In germline, CDR1 is MDHEN, CDR2 SYDVKM. This CDR3 spans 12 amino acids. V lost 4 bases to trimming and J lost 11 bases, with 13 bases between them. The CDR3 loop is CASSSLLPGQYF. The CDR3 DNA is TGTGCCAGCAGTTCCCTCCTCCCCGGGCAGTATTTT.

This chain uses TRBV5-4 with TRBJ1-2; 10 bases agree with TRBD1. The germline CDR1 and CDR2 sequences are SGHNT and YYREEE (reference sequence). The CDR3 runs to 15 residues. J gave up 8 bases and V 4 bases, and 11 bases lay outside the gene matches. The CDR3 loop is CASSLPRDRGQGYTF. CDR3 DNA: TGTGCCAGCAGCCTACCCCGGGACAGGGGTCAGGGCTACACCTTC. Full variable domain (missing parts from reference TRBV5-4 and TRBJ1-2): ETGVTQSPTHLIKTRGQQVTLRCSSQSGHNTVSWYQQALGQGPQFIFQYYREEENGRGNFPPRFSGLQFPNYSSELNVNALELDDSALYLCASSLPRDRGQGYTFGSGTRLTVV.

The chain is built from TRBV19 and TRBJ1-5, with 7 bases aligning to TRBD1. Germline trimming cut 8 bases from V and 1 base from J; bases unmatched to any gene: 11. CDR1 is LNHDA and CDR2 is SQIVND in the germline V gene (reference sequence). The CDR3 contains 16 residues. The CDR3: CASGSRQGWSNQPQHF. The CDR3 bases are TGTGCCAGTGGTAGTCGACAGGGTTGGAGCAATCAGCCCCAGCATTTT.

This clone was recorded only once. This chain connects TRBV5-4 to TRBJ1-6; D call uncertain. The CDR3 totals 16 residues. CDR1 is SGHNT and CDR2 is YYREEE in the germline V gene (reference sequence). Trimming stripped 0 bases from V and 6 bases from J, with 13 bases between. Here the CDR3 DNA reads TGTGCCAGCAGCTTGGGTAGTCCTTTCGGTAATTCACCCCTCCACTTT. Translated, it gives CASSLGSPFGNSPLHF.

This clone showed up just once. The chain has TRBV2 and TRBJ2-7; 9 bases are shared with TRBD2. The CDR3 is 13 residues long. The ends lost 6 bases at V and 6 bases at J; junction bases unmatched: 6. Looked up from germline, CDR1 is SNHLY and CDR2 is FYNNEI. Here the CDR3 reads CASSMGLAGEQYF. CDR3 nucleotide sequence: TGTGCCAGCAGCATGGGACTAGCAGGCGAGCAGTACTTC.

The chain has TRBV15 and TRBJ2-7; possible D gene TRBD2, 5 bases. V was trimmed by 4 bases and J by 4 bases, leaving 23 bases between them. The germline V gene encodes CDR1 LNHNV and CDR2 YYDKDF (reference sequence). The CDR3 extends over 17 amino acids. CDR3: CATSIQLEVSTPYEQYF. The CDR3 DNA sequence: TGTGCCACCAGCATCCAACTAGAGGTCTCAACCCCATACGAGCAGTACTTC.

The chain employs TRBV10-2 and TRBJ1-2; D uncertain. The germline V gene encodes CDR1 WSHSY and CDR2 SAAADI. The germline V and J ends were trimmed by 3 bases and 4 bases, with 12 bases remaining between them. CDR3 length equals 14 residues. As DNA, the CDR3 is TGCGCCAGCAGTGATGTTGGGCAGTTCTATGGCTACACCTTC. The encoded protein is CASSDVGQFYGYTF.

The gene calls are TRBV9 and TRBJ2-7; 10 positions agree with TRBD1. Unmatched junction bases numbered 12, after V lost 4 bases and J lost 5 bases. The CDR3 totals 16 residues. Germline V lookup: CDR1 SGDLS, CDR2 YYNGEE. The CDR3 region has the DNA TGTGCCAGCAGCCCGAGGTTTGGACAGGGGGAGAACGAGCAGTACTTC. It encodes CASSPRFGQGENEQYF.

J is TRBJ2-1 and V is TRBV27; TRBD2 agrees at 10 bases. After removal of 6 bases from V and 3 bases from J, the junction contained 8 bases not matched to a gene. Germline CDR1 and CDR2: MNHEY and SMNVEV (reference sequence). The CDR3 spans 16 residues. Here the CDR3 DNA reads TGTGCCAGCAGCCCACAACTAGCGGGAATCTACAATGAGCAGTTCTTC. Amino acid sequence: CASSPQLAGIYNEQFF.

This rearrangement joins TRBV2 to TRBJ2-7, with 7 bases identical to TRBD2. The CDR3 sequence is 14 residues long. Trimming removed 7 bases from V and 5 bases from J; junction bases left unmatched: 11. Per the germline V gene, CDR1 is SNHLY and CDR2 is FYNNEI. This chain's CDR3 is CASKFRAGWDEQYF. CDR3 nucleotide sequence: TGTGCCAGCAAGTTTCGAGCGGGATGGGACGAGCAGTACTTC.

The chain couples TRBV9 to TRBJ2-7, with TRBD1 identical over 7 bases. The junction had 7 bases not matched to a gene; V was cut back by 7 bases and J by 0 bases. The germline gives CDR1 SGDLS, CDR2 YYNGEE. The CDR3 length is 14 residues. The CDR3 DNA sequence: TGTGCCAGCGCAGCCCGGACAGGCTCCTACGAGCAGTACTTC. Translated, it gives CASAARTGSYEQYF.

This clone was detected only a few times. V usage is TRBV19 and J usage is TRBJ1-1; D call uncertain. V dropped 5 bases and J dropped 1 base, with 5 bases sitting between them. The CDR3 spans 12 residues. Germline CDR1 LNHDA, CDR2 SQIVND (reference sequence). Here the CDR3 DNA reads TGTGCCAGTAGTCTGTCGAACACTGAAGCTTTCTTT. This gives the protein CASSLSNTEAFF.

The chain's CDR3 is CASSLGGWRNTEAFF. The DNA for the CDR3 is TGTGCCAGCAGCTTAGGAGGATGGCGGAACACTGAAGCTTTCTTT. The chain recombines TRBV7-2 with TRBJ1-1; D not resolved. Germline V lookup: CDR1 SGHTA, CDR2 FQGNSA. CDR3 length: 15 residues. Deletions cut 1 base from V and 1 base from J, with 10 bases between.

The V call is TRBV9, the J call TRBJ1-1; TRBD1 is a possible D gene (5 bases). The CDR3 loop spans 14 amino acids. Per germline, CDR1 SGDLS and CDR2 YYNGEE. V was trimmed by 3 bases and J by 7 bases, leaving 16 bases between them. CDR3 in DNA: TGTGCCAGCAGCGCAGGAGACAGAACCCTTGAAGCTTTCTTT. It encodes CASSAGDRTLEAFF.

V and J are TRBV19 and TRBJ2-3, with 8 bases identical to TRBD2. The CDR3 loop spans 12 amino acids. V dropped 3 bases and J dropped 9; count of bases not matched to a gene: 2. The germline V gene has CDR1 LNHDA and CDR2 SQIVND (reference sequence). The CDR3 loop is CASSILAGTQYF. The CDR3 coding sequence is TGTGCCAGTAGTATTTTAGCGGGAACGCAGTATTTT.

Only one count was recorded for this clone. The chain is built from TRBV5-6 and TRBJ2-4; TRBD2 is a possible D gene (6 bases). This CDR3 spans 18 amino acids. V gave up 2 bases and J gave up 1 base, with 19 bases separating them. CDR1 is SGHDT, CDR2 YYEEEE, per germline. The CDR3 region is CASSFRTGGWWAKNIQYF. In DNA form, the CDR3 reads TGTGCCAGCAGCTTCCGCACCGGGGGTTGGTGGGCCAAAAACATTCAGTACTTC.

This chain links TRBV5-6 with TRBJ1-2; TRBD1 might be the D (5 bases). The CDR3 contains 13 residues. Trimming stripped 4 bases from V and 8 bases from J, with 15 bases between. The germline V gene encodes CDR1 SGHDT and CDR2 YYEEEE. For the CDR3, the DNA is TGTGCCAGCAGCCCAGACAGCCTCGGAGGCTACACCTTC. Residues: CASSPDSLGGYTF.